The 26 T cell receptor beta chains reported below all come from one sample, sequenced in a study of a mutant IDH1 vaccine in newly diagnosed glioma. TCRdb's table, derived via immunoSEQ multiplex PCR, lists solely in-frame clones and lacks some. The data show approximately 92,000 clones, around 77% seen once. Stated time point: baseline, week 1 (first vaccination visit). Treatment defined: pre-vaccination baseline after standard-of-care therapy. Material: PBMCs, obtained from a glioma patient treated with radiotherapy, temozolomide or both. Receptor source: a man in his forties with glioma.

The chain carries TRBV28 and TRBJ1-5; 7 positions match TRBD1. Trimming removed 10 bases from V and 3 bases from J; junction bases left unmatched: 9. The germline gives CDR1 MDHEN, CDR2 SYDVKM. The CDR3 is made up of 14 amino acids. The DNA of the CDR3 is TGTGCCATCAGGGGGGCGCTAAACAATCAGCCCCAGCATTTT. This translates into CAIRGALNNQPQHF.

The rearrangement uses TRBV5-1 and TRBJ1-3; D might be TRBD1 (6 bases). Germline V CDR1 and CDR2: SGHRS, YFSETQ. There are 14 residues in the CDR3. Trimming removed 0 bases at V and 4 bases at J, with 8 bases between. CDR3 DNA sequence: TGCGCCAGCAGCTTGGAGGGGGGCGGAAACACCATATATTTT. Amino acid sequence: CASSLEGGGNTIYF.

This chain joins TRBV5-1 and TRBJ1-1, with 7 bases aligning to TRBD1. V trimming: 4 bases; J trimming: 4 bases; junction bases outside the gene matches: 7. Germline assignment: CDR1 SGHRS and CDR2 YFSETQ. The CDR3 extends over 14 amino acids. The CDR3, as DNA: TGCGCCAGCAGCGGCGAGGGGGCTGGCACTGAAGCTTTCTTT. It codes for CASSGEGAGTEAFF.

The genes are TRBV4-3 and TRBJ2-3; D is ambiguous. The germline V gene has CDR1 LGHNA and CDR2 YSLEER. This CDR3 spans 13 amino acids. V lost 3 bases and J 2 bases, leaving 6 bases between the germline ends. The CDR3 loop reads CASSHDPTDTQYF. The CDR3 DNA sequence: TGCGCCAGCAGCCACGACCCCACAGATACGCAGTATTTT.

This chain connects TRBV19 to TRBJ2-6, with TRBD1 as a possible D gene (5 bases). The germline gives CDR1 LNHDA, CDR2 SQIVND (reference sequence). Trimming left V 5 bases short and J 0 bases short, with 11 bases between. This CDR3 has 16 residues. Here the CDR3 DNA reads TGTGCCAGTAGTCCCCAGGGATCCTCTGGGGCCAACGTCCTGACTTTC. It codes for CASSPQGSSGANVLTF.

The CDR3 nucleotides are TGTGCCAGCAGCCCCCCAAGCTCCTACGAGCAGTACTTC. This codes for CASSPPSSYEQYF. The chain combines TRBV7-6 with TRBJ2-7; no firm D call. CDR3 size: 13 residues. Germline CDR1 and CDR2: SGHVS and FNYEAQ. Trimming stripped 5 bases from V and 0 bases from J, with 8 bases between. The full variable domain, in which reference TRBV7-6 and TRBJ2-7 provide the parts outside the CDR3, is GAGVSQSPRYKVTKRGQDVALRCDPISGHVSLYWYRQALGQGPEFLTYFNYEAQQDKSGLPNDRFSAERPEGSISTLTIQRTEQRDSAMYRCASSPPSSYEQYFGPGTRLTVT.

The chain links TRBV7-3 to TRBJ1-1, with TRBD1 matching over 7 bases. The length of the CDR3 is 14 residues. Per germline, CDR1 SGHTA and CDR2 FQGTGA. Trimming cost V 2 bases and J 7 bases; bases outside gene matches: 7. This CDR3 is CASSLGTYRGEAFF. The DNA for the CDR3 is TGTGCCAGCAGCTTAGGGACTTACAGGGGTGAAGCTTTCTTT.

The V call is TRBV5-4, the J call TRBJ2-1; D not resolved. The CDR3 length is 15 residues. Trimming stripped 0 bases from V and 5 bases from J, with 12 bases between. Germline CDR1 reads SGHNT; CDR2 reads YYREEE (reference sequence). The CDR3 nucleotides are TGTGCCAGCAGCTTGGTGGGCGGTTCACACAATGAGCAGTTCTTC. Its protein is CASSLVGGSHNEQFF.

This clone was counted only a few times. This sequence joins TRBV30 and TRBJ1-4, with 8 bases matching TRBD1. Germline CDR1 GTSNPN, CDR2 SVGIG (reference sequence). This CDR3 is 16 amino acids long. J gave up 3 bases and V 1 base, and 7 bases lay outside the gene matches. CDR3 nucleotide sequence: TGTGCCTGGAGTGCTCCCGGGACAGGAGCTAATGAAAAACTGTTTTTT. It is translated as CAWSAPGTGANEKLFF.

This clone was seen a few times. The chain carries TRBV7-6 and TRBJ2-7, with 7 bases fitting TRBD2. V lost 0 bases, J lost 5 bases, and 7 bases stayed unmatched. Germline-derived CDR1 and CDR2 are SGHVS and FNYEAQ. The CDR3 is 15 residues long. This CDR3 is CASSLAGGGFHEQYF. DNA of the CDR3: TGTGCCAGCAGCTTAGCGGGGGGAGGGTTCCACGAGCAGTACTTC.

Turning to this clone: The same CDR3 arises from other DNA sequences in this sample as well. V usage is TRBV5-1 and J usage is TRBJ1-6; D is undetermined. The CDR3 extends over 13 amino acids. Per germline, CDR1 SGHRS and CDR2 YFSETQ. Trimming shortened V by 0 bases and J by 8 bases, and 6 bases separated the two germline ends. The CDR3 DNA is TGCGCCAGCAGCTTGGGCGTGGATTCACCCCTCCACTTT. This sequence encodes CASSLGVDSPLHF.

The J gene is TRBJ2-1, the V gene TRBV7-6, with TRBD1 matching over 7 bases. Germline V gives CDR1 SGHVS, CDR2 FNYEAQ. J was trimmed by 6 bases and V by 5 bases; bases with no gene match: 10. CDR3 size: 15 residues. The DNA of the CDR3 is TGTGCCAGCAGCCCCTTTCTCTCAGGGGGCAATGAGCAGTTCTTC. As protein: CASSPFLSGGNEQFF.

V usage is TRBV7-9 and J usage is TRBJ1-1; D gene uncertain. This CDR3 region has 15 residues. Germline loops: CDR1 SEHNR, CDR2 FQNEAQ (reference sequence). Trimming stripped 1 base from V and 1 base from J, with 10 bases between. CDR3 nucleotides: TGTGCCAGCAGCTTAGGGGCAGCTGAGAACACTGAAGCTTTCTTT. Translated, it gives CASSLGAAENTEAFF.

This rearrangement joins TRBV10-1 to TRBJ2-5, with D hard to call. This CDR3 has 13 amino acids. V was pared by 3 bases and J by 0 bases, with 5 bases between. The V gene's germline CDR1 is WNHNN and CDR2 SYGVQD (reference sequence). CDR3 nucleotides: TGCGCCAGCAGTGAAGTAAACCAAGAGACCCAGTACTTC. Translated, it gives CASSEVNQETQYF.

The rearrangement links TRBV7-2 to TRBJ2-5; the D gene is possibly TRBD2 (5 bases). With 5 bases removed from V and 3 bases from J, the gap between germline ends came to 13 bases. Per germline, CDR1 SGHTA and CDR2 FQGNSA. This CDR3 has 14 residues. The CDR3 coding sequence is TGTGCCAGCAGCGGAAGGAGGCCCGAAGAGACCCAGTACTTC. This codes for CASSGRRPEETQYF.

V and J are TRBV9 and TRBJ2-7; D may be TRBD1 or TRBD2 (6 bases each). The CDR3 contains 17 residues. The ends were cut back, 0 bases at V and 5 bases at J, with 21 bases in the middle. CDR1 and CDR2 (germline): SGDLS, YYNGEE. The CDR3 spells CASSVDPFGGVRNEQYF. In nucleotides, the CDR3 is TGTGCCAGCAGCGTAGACCCTTTCGGGGGCGTCAGGAACGAGCAGTACTTC.

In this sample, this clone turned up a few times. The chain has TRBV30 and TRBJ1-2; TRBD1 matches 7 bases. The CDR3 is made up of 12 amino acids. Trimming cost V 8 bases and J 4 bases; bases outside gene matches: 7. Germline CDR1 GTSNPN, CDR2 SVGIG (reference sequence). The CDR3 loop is CARDRRTYGYTF. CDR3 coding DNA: TGTGCCCGGGACAGACGAACCTATGGCTACACCTTC.

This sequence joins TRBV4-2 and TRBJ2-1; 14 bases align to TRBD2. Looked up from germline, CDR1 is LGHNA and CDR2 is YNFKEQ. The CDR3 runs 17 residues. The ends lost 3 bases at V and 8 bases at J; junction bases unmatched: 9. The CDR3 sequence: CASSHPIPGLAGDEQFF. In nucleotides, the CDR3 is TGTGCCAGCAGCCACCCTATCCCGGGACTAGCGGGAGATGAGCAGTTCTTC.

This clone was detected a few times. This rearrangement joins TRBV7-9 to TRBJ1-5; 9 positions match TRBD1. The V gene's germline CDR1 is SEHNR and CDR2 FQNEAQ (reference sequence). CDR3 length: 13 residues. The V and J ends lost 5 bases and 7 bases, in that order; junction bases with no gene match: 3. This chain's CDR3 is CASSRTGDQPQHF. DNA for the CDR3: TGTGCCAGCAGCCGGACAGGGGACCAGCCCCAGCATTTT.

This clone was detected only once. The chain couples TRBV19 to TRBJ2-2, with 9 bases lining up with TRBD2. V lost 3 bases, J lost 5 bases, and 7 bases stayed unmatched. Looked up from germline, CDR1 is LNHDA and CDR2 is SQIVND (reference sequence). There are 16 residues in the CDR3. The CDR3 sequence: CASSILAGGGTGELFF. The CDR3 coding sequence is TGTGCCAGTAGTATTCTGGCGGGAGGGGGAACCGGGGAGCTGTTTTTT.

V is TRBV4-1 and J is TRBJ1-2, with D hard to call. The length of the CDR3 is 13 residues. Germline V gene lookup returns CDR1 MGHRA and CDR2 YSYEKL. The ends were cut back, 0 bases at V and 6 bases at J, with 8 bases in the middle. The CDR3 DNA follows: TGCGCCAGCAGCCAAGATTGGAGGGATGGCTACACCTTC. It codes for CASSQDWRDGYTF.

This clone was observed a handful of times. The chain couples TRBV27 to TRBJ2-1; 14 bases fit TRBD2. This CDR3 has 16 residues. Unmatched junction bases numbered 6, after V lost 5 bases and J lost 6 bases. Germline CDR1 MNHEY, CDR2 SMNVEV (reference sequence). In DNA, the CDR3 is TGTGCCAGCAGTCAAGGGACTAGCGGGAGTCTCAATGAGCAGTTCTTC. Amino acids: CASSQGTSGSLNEQFF.

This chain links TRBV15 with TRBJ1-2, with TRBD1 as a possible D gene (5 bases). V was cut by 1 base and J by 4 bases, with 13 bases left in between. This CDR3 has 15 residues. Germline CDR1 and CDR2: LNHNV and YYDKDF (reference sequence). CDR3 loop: CATSRVAGLAYGYTF. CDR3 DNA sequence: TGTGCCACCAGCAGAGTCGCAGGGTTAGCCTATGGCTACACCTTC.

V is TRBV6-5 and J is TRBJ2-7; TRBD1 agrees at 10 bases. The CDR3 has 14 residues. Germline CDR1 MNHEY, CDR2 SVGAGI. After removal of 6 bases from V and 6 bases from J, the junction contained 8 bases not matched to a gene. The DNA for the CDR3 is TGTGCCAGCAGCCCGGGACAGGGGCGTACCGAGCAGTACTTC. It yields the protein CASSPGQGRTEQYF.

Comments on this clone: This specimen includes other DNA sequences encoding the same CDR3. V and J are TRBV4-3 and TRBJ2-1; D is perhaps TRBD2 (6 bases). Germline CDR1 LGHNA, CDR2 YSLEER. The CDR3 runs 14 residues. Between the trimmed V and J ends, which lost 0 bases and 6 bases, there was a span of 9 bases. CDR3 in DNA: TGCGCCAGCAGCCAAGAGGGGGGACGCAATGAGCAGTTCTTC. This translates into CASSQEGGRNEQFF.

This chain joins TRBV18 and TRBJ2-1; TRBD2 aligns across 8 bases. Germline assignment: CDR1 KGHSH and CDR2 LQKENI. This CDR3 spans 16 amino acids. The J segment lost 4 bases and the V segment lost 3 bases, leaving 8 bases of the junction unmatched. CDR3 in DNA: TGTGCCAGCTCACCCCCCAGCGGGGGCCCGTACAATGAGCAGTTCTTC. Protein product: CASSPPSGGPYNEQFF.